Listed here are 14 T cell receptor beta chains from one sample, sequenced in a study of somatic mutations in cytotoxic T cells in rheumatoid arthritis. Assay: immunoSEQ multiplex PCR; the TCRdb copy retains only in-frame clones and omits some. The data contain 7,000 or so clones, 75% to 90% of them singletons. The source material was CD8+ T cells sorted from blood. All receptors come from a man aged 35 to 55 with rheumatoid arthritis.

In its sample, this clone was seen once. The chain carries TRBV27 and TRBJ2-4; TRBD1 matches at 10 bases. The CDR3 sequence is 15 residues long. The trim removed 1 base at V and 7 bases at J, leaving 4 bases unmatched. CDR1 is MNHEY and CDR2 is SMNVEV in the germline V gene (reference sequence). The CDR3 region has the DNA TGTGCCAGCAGTTTATTCAGGGACAGGGGTAACATTCAGTACTTC. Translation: CASSLFRDRGNIQYF.

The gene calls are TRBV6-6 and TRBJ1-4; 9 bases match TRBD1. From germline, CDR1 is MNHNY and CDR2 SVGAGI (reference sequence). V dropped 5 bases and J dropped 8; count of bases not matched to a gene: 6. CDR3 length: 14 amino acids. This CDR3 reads CASSADRGLEKLFF. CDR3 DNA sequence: TGTGCCAGCAGTGCGGACAGGGGTTTGGAAAAACTGTTTTTT.

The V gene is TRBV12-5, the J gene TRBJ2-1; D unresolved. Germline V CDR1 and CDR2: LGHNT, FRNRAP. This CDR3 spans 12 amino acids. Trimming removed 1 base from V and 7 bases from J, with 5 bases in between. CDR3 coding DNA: TGTGCTAGTGGTTTGGGCAGGAATGAGCAGTTCTTC. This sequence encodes CASGLGRNEQFF.

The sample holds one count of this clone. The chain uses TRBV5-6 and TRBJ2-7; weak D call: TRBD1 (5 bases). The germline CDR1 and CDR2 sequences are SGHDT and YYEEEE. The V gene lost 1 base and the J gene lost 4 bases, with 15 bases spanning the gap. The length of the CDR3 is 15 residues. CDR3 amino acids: CASSLQDSRVYEQYV. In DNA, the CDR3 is TGTGCCAGCAGCTTGCAGGATAGCAGGGTATACGAGCAGTACGTC.

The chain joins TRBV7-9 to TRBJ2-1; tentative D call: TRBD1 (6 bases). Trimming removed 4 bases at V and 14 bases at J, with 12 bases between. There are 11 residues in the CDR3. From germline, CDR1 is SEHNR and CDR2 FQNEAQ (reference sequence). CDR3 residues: CASSSDRFEFF. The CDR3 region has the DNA TGTGCCAGCAGCTCAGACAGGTTCGAGTTCTTC.

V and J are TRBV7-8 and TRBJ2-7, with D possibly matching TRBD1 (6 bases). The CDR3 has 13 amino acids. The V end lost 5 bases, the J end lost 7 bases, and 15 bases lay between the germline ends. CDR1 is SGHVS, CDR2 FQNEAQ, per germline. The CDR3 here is CASSTQGLGEQYV. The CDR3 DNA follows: TGTGCCAGCAGCACACAGGGTTTGGGAGAGCAGTACGTC.

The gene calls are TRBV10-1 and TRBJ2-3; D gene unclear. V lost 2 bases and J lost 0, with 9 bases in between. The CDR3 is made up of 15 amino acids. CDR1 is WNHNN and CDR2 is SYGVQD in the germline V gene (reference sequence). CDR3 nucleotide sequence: TGCGCCAGCAGTGAGGACTTTCTTAGCACAGATACGCAGTATTTT. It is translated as CASSEDFLSTDTQYF.

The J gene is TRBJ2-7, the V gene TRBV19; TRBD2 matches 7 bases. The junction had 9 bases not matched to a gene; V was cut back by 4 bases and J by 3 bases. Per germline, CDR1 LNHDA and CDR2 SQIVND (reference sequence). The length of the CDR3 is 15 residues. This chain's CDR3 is CASSTPRGSGYEQYF. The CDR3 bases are TGTGCCAGTAGTACCCCCCGCGGGAGTGGCTACGAGCAGTACTTC.

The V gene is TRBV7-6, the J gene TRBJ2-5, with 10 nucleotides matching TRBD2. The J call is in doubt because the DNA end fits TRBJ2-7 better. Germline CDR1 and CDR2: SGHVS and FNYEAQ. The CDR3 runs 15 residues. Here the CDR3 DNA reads TGTGCCAGCTCTTCTAGCGGGGGCTATACCTACGAGCAGTACTTC. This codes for CASSSSGGYTYEQYF.

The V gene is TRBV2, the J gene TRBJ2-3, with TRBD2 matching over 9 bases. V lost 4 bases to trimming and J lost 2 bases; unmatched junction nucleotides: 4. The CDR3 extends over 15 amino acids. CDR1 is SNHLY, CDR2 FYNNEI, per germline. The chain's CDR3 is CASSAAGGNTDTQYF. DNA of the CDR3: TGTGCCAGCAGTGCGGCGGGGGGGAACACAGATACGCAGTATTTT.

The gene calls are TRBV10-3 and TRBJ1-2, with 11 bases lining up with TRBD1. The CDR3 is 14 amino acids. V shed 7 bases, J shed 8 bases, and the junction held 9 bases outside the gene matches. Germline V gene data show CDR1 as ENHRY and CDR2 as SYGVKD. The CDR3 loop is CAITSDRGPGGYTF. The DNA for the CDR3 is TGTGCCATCACTTCGGACAGGGGGCCTGGCGGCTACACCTTC.

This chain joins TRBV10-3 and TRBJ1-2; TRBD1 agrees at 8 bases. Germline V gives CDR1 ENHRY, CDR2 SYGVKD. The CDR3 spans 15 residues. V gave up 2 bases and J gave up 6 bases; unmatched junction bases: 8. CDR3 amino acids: CAISEKTGGTDGYTF. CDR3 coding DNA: TGTGCCATCAGTGAGAAAACAGGGGGTACGGATGGCTACACCTTC.

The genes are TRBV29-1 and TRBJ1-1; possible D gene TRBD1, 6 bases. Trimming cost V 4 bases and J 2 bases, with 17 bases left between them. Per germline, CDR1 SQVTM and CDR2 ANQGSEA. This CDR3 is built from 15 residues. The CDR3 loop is CSVVLIDRINTEAFF. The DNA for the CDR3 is TGCAGCGTTGTCCTGATTGACAGGATAAACACTGAAGCTTTCTTT.

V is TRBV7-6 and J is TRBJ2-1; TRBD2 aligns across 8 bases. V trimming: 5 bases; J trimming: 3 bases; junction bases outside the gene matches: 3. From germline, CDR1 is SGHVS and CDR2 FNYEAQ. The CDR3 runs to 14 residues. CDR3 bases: TGTGCCAGCAGCGGGCGGGGGGTCTACAATGAGCAGTTCTTC. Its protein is CASSGRGVYNEQFF.